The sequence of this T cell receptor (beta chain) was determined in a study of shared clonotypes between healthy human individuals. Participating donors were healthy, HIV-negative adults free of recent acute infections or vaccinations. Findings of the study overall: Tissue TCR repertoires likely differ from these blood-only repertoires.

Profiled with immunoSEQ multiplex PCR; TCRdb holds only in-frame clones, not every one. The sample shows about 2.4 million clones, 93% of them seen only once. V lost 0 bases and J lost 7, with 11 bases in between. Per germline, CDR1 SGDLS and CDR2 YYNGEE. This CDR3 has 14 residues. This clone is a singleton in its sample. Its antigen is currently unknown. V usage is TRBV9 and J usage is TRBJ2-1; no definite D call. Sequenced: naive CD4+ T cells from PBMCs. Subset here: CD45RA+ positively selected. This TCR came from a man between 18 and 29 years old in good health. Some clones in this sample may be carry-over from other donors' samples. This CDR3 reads CASSVGLVGNEQFF. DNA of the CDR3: TGTGCCAGCAGCGTAGGGTTAGTAGGGAATGAGCAGTTCTTC.